The clone carrying this T cell receptor beta chain was observed once. What it recognizes is unknown. Described treatment: approximately nine-day PBMC culture with coronavirus spike peptide pools or control peptides (ViraFEST assay). Antigen-specific T cells were expanded with peptide pools by ViraFEST, and TCRs were then sequenced. Cultured CD4+ T cells had their DNA profiled by the Oncomine TCR Beta short-read assay. TCRdb re-derived calls from the PCR reads in MiXCR, one entry per CDR3 protein. The sample lists around 20,000 distinct CDR3 sequences; 40% to 60% were seen once. The sample comes from a study of vaccination and CD4 T cells after COVID-19. About the research overall: As control conditions, cultures were given either a CEFX pool serving as positive control, an HIV-1 Nef pool, or no peptide at all.

Germline CDR1 and CDR2: SGHTA and FQGNSA. This CDR3 is built from 16 residues. Trimming pared 1 base from V and 1 base from J, leaving 8 bases between. The source of this sequence is a human donor who had recovered from COVID-19. This specimen was CD4+ T cells from blood, cultured in vitro, taken before SARS-CoV-2 vaccination. The chain is built from TRBV7-2 and TRBJ2-6, with D possibly matching TRBD2 (5 bases). The CDR3 region is CASSLGAGSGANVLTF. As DNA, the CDR3 is TGTGCCAGCAGCTTAGGGGCGGGTTCTGGGGCCAACGTCCTGACTTTC.